This T cell receptor beta chain is from a study of blood T cell repertoires in COVID-19 (dated by TCRdb to 2020 to 2021). Study-level background: Samples from collaborators originated in the United States, Italy and Spain and spanned both the acute and convalescent phases of COVID-19. Where HLA class I and class II types were available, the types were taken from metadata supplied by the sample provider, not from assay-based typing. The prospective study material was composed of cDNA or gDNA derived from T cells, B-cell-depleted T cells, or PBMCs. Sample metadata almost always included a de-identified subject ID, COVID-19 status, age in years and sex. Subjects who had been exposed to COVID-19, were actively infected with it, or had recovered from it provided the deeply sampled blood TCRbeta repertoires that made up the dataset. Samples were obtained from the ongoing ImmuneRACE study (first 160 participants) and from 950 to 1,500 subjects provided by 6 global collaborators. The repertoires were released in a freely available public database meant as a resource for research on the immune response to SARS-CoV-2.

Results and caveats for the whole study, not just this receptor: Clinical and demographic metadata were provided uncurated, with the amount varying by source and participant.

TCRbeta CDR3 regions were amplified from genomic DNA by means of the immunoSEQ Assay, a bias-controlled multiplex PCR. Per the source publication's procedure: The number of nucleated cells in each sample was estimated by amplification of reference gene primers within the assay. To quantify the absolute abundance of each unique TCRbeta CDR3 rearrangement, sequence reads were collapsed and filtered. For each sample, productive Simpson clonality was calculated by taking the square root of Simpson's diversity index across productive rearrangements. Sourced from immuneACCESS, this table was stored by TCRdb with only in-frame sequences that have V and J called. A share of the clones is absent; for the studies checked, an unresolved V gene accounts for under half, and the remainder has no known explanation. That table furnishes V, J and clone size, whereas the DNA furnished D and trimming. This sample comprises 230,000 or so clones, more than 65% of them detected only once. The top ten clonotypes cover around 4.4% of the sample.

The V end loses 0 bases and the J end loses 6 bases, and a stretch of 10 bases separates them. From the cysteine up to the phenylalanine, the CDR3 has a length of 13 residues. Of the read, only the CDR3 DNA is kept; its 39 bases are in frame from base 1. The germline V gene gives CDR1 as SGHRS and CDR2 as YFSETQ. Points on this clone: Its recognized antigen is unknown. Qualities for individual bases were not recorded, and no much larger clone is one base off.

Whole blood was collected in K2EDTA tubes by collaborating institutions according to the institutions' own protocols. For TCRbeta analysis, collaborators shipped samples in one of three forms: frozen whole blood, isolated PBMCs, or DNA extracted from either of those sample types. The sequence links TRBV5-1 to TRBJ2-7; perhaps TRBD2 is the D gene, with 6 bases matching. The sample comprised peripheral blood. This receptor was identified in a man aged 45 to 65 with active or convalescent COVID-19. The nucleotide sequence reads as follows: TGCGCCAGCAGCTTGGACAGGAGGGCCGAGCAGTACTTC. Its translation reads: CASSLDRRAEQYF.